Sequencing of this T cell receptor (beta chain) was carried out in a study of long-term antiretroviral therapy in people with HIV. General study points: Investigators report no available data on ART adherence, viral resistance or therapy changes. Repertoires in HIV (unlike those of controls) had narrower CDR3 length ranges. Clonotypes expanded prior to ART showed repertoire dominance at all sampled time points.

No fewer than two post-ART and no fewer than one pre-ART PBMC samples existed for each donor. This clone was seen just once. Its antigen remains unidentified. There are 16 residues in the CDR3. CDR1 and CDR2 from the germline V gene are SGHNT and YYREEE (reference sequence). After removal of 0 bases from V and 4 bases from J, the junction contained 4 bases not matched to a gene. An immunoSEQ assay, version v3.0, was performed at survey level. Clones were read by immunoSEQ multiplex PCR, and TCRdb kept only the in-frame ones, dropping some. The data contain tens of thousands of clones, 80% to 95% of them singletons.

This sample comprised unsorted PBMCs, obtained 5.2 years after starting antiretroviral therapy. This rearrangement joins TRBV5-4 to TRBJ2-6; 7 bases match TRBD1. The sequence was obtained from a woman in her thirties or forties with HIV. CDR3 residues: CASSLDRGAGANVLTF. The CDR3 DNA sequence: TGTGCCAGCAGCTTGGACAGGGGTGCGGGGGCCAACGTCCTGACTTTC.